The T cell receptor (beta chain) described here comes from a study of T cell responses to AZD1222 COVID-19 vaccine. Study-level results: Possibly, clonal diversity was underestimated; donors were largely white British and included more females. A rise in Spike-specific TCR breadth and depth followed two AZD1222 doses.

Sequencing was performed with immunoSEQ multiplex PCR; in TCRdb, only in-frame clones are kept and a portion is missing. The repertoire has about 140,000 clones, about 92% of them found once; the top ten carry around 3.5%. On this clone itself: What it recognizes is unknown.

Per germline, CDR1 GTSNPN and CDR2 SVGIG (reference sequence). V lost 5 bases, J lost 7 bases, and 18 bases lay in between. The CDR3 covers 15 residues. This material consisted of peripheral blood, taken 28 days after the second AZD1222 dose. The chain links TRBV30 to TRBJ1-6; possible D gene TRBD1, 5 bases. The TCR was taken from an adult who received the AZD1222 COVID-19 vaccine. The CDR3 sequence: CAWDKTEFGNSPLHF. For the CDR3, the DNA is TGTGCCTGGGACAAGACAGAATTTGGGAATTCACCCCTCCACTTT.